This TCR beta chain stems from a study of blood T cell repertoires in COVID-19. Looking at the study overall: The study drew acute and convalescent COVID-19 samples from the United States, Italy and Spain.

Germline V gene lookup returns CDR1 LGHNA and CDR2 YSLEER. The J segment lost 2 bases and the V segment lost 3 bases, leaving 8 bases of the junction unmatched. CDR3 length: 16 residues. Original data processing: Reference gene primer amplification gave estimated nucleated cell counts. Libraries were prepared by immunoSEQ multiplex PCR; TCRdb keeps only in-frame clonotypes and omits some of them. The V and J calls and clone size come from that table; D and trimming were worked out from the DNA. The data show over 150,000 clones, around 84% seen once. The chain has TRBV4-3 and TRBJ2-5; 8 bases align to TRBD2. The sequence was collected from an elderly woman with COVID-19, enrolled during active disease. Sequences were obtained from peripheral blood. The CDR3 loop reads CASSHELAEGQETQYF. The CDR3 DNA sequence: TGCGCCAGCAGCCACGAACTAGCGGAGGGACAAGAGACCCAGTACTTC.